This record looks at one T cell receptor (beta chain) sequence and its context. Its antigen is unknown. PBMCs were isolated at a quantity of at least 6 million per sample. PCR was performed a second time for about 6 to 12 cycles using a sample-barcoded 5' primer and a J-beta primer mix. TCRdb processed the 5' RACE reads anew with MiXCR; each CDR3 protein has one entry. This sample has about 1.8 million distinct CDR3 sequences, with 40% to 55% found just once. These data originate in a study of blood T cells in healthy people across ages. Study at large: Per every two T cells, about one barcoded beta molecule was captured by template switching. Study results and limitations: Any changes in expanded clonotypes were possibly confounded, as donor CMV status remained unknown.

Trimming stripped 2 bases from V and 0 bases from J, with 11 bases between. The CDR3 spans 15 residues. The V gene's germline CDR1 is SGHVS and CDR2 FNYEAQ. The chain is built from TRBV7-6 and TRBJ2-7; unclear D gene. Material for sequencing was blood. The sequence was collected from a woman between 40 and 50 years old in good health. The CDR3 spells CASSLKQRSSYEQYF. In nucleotides, the CDR3 is TGTGCCAGCAGCTTAAAGCAGAGAAGCTCCTACGAGCAGTACTTC.